The text below deals with one T cell receptor beta chain. Its antigen remains unknown. This specimen belongs to a study of beta chain features in type 1 diabetes. Overall study results and limits: Among all four CD4+ subsets, Type 1 diabetes patients had TCRB CDR3s that were moderately but significantly shorter. Compared to healthy donors, patients appeared to have naive, central memory and Treg TCRB repertoires that were more alike.

The whole isolated RNA underwent reverse transcription, so sequencing captured expressed TCRB transcripts. The method was immunoSEQ multiplex PCR; TCRdb's version includes in-frame clones alone and lacks a portion of them. Among over 350,000 clones listed, over 13% were seen once. The CDR3 loop spans 15 amino acids. Trimming took 3 bases from V and 0 from J, leaving 12 bases between them. Germline CDR1 and CDR2: LGHNA and YNFKEQ. The sample consisted of naive CD4+ T cells from blood. The receptor was derived from a woman aged 18-29 years in good health. The V and J genes are TRBV4-2 and TRBJ2-7; maybe TRBD1 (6 bases). The chain's CDR3 is CASSQHRENSYEQYF. DNA of the CDR3: TGTGCCAGCAGCCAGCACAGGGAGAACTCCTACGAGCAGTACTTC.